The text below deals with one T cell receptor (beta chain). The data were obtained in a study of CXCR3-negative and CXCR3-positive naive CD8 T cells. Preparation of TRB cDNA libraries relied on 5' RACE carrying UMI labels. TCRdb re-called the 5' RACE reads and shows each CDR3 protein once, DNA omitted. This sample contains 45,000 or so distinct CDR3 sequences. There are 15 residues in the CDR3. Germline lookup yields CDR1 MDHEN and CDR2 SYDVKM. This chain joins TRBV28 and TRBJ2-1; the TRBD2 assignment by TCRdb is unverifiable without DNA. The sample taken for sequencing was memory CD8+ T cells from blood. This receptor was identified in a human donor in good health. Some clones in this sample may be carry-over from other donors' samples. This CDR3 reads CASSLWLERGNEQFF. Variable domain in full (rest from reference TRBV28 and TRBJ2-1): DVKVTQSSRYLVKRTGEKVFLECVQDMDHENMFWYRQDPGLGLRLIYFSYDVKMKEKGDIPEGYSVSREKKERFSLILESASTNQTSMYLCASSLWLERGNEQFFGPGTRLTVL.